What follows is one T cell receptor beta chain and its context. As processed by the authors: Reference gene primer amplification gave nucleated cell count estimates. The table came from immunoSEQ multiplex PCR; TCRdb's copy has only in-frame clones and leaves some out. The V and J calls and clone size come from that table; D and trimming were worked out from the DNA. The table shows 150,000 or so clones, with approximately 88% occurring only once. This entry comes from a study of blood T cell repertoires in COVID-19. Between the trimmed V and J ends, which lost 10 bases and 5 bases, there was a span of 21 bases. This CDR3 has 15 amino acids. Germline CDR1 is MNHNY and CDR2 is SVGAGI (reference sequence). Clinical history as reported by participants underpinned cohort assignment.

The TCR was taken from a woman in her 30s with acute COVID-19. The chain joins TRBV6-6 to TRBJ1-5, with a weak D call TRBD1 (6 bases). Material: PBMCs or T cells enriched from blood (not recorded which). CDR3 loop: CATRTDTLADQPQHF. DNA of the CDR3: TGTGCCACCAGGACAGATACGCTTGCGGATCAGCCCCAGCATTTT.